The rows below give T cell receptor beta chains drawn from one sample of a study of preoperative IRX-2 immunotherapy in early breast cancer. Sequencing was performed with immunoSEQ multiplex PCR; in TCRdb, only in-frame clones are kept and a portion is missing. The profile shows roughly 30,000 clones, around 83% of them singletons. The specimen comprised lymph node tissue, sampled from a patient treated with IRX-2 immunotherapy. These TCRs come from a human donor with breast cancer. CDR3s include the opening cysteine and the closing phenylalanine or tryptophan. A D gene is named only where the DNA matches it firmly.

TRBV15	TRBD1	TRBJ1-2	CATSREQGADGYTF	TGTGCCACCAGCAGAGAACAGGGGGCGGATGGCTACACCTTC
TRBV1	NA	TRBJ2-2	CASSQALTSNRELFF	TGCGCCAGCAGCCAAGCTCTGACTAGCAACAGGGAGCTGTTTTTT
TRBV6-8	NA	TRBJ2-2	CAMERGANTGELFF	TGTGCCATGGAGCGCGGGGCTAACACCGGGGAGCTGTTTTTT
TRBV30	TRBD2	TRBJ2-1	CAWSFPSGRYNEQFF	TGTGCCTGGAGTTTTCCTAGCGGGAGGTACAATGAGCAGTTCTTC
TRBV6-8	NA	TRBJ1-1	CAISRPGSTEAFF	TGTGCCATCAGCCGCCCAGGGAGCACTGAAGCTTTCTTT
TRBV15	TRBD1	TRBJ1-1	CATSKGTGRLGTEAFF	TGTGCCACCAGCAAGGGGACAGGGAGGCTAGGCACTGAAGCTTTCTTT
TRBV6-8	NA	TRBJ1-3	CASSRQYSGNTIYF	TGTGCCAGCAGCCGACAGTACTCTGGAAACACCATATATTTT
TRBV19	TRBD1	TRBJ1-4	CASSTRQGRRKLFF	TGTGCCAGTAGTACCCGACAGGGGCGACGGAAACTGTTTTTT
TRBV10-3	TRBD1	TRBJ2-1	CAISAQGDEQFF	TGTGCCATCAGCGCACAGGGGGATGAGCAGTTCTTC
TRBV28	NA	TRBJ1-5	CASSSAGPGPGNQPQHF	TGTGCCAGCAGTTCTGCTGGACCCGGACCGGGCAATCAGCCCCAGCATTTT
TRBV10-3	NA	TRBJ1-3	CAISESTGSGNTIYF	TGTGCCATCAGTGAGTCAACCGGTTCTGGAAACACCATATATTTT
TRBV30	NA	TRBJ1-5	CAWSGGVLGNQPQHF	TGTGCCTGGAGTGGGGGGGTCTTAGGCAATCAGCCCCAGCATTTT
TRBV6-9	TRBD1	TRBJ2-7	CASSSLPRQGTYEQYF	TGTGCCAGCAGTTCCCTACCTAGACAGGGTACCTACGAGCAGTACTTC
TRBV7-2	NA	TRBJ2-5	CASSLSGPQTQYF	TGTGCCAGCAGCCTTAGCGGTCCCCAGACCCAGTACTTC
TRBV4-1	TRBD1	TRBJ2-3	CASSHRRGRREDTQYF	TGCGCCAGCAGCCATCGAAGGGGGCGCAGGGAAGATACGCAGTATTTT